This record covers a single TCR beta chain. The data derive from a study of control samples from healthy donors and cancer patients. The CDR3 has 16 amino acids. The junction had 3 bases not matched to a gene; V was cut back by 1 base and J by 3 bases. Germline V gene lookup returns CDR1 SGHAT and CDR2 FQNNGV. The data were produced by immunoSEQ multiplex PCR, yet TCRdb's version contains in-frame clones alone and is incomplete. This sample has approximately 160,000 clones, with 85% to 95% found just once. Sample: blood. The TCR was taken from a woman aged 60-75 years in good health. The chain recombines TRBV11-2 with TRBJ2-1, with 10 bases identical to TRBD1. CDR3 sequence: CASSLGGQGFYNEQFF. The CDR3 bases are TGTGCCAGCAGCTTAGGGGGACAGGGGTTCTACAATGAGCAGTTCTTC.